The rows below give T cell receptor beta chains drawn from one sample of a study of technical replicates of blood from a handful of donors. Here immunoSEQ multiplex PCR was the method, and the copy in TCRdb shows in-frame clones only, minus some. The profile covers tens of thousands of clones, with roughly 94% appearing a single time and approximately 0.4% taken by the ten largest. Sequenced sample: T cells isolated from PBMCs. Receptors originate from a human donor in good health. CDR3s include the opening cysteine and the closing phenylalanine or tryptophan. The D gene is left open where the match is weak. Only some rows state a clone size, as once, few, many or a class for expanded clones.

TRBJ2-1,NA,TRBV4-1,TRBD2,CASSHQSWTREGQNEQFF,TGCGCCAGCAGCCACCAGAGTTGGACGCGGGAGGGCCAGAATGAGCAGTTCTTC
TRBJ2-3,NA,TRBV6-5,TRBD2,CASSPDPGGFDTQYF,TGTGCCAGCAGCCCCGACCCGGGAGGGTTTGATACGCAGTATTTT
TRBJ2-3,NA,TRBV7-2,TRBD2,CASSLEFRAGGQDTQYF,TGTGCCAGCAGCTTAGAGTTCCGAGCGGGAGGTCAAGATACGCAGTATTTT
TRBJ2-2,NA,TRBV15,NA,CATSRGDSKTGELFF,TGTGCCACCAGCAGAGGTGACTCAAAAACCGGGGAGCTGTTTTTT
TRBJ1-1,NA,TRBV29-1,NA,CSVLRVLNTEAFF,TGCAGCGTTCTCAGGGTTCTGAACACTGAAGCTTTCTTT
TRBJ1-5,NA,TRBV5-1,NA,CASSLGPAGRVNQPQHF,TGCGCCAGCAGCTTGGGGCCCGCGGGCAGAGTCAATCAGCCCCAGCATTTT
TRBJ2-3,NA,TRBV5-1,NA,CASSLEGRAVDTQYF,TGCGCCAGCAGCTTGGAAGGCAGGGCGGTAGATACGCAGTATTTT
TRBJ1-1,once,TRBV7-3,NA,CASSTGGGAAFF,TGTGCCAGCAGCACGGGGGGGGGTGCGGCTTTCTTT
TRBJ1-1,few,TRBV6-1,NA,CASSLEFMNTEAFF,TGTGCCAGCAGTTTAGAGTTCATGAACACTGAAGCTTTCTTT
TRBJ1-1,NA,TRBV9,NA,CASSPLSMNTEAFF,TGTGCCAGCAGCCCCCTATCGATGAACACTGAAGCTTTCTTT
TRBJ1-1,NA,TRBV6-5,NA,CASSLPQEGSNTEAFF,TGTGCCAGCAGTTTACCCCAGGAGGGGTCGAACACTGAAGCTTTCTTT
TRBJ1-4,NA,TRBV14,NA,CASSKDRVFNEKLFF,TGTGCCAGCAGCAAGGACAGAGTCTTTAATGAAAAACTGTTTTTT
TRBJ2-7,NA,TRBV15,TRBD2,CATSSGLAGVYEQYF,TGTGCCACCAGCAGCGGACTAGCGGGGGTCTACGAGCAGTACTTC
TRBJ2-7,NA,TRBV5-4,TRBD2,CASSSKGSGVSSYEQYF,TGTGCCAGCAGTTCGAAGGGAAGCGGGGTTAGCTCCTACGAGCAGTACTTC
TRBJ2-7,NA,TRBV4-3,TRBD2,CASSQGLAGEEYEQYF,TGCGCCAGCAGCCAAGGACTAGCGGGGGAAGAGTACGAGCAGTACTTC
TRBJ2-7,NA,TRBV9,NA,CASSVWDTAYEQYF,TGTGCCAGCTCTGTTTGGGACACCGCCTACGAGCAGTACTTC
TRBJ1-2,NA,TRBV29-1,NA,CSVDLTAGRYGYTF,TGCAGCGTTGATTTGACAGCAGGGCGATATGGCTACACCTTC
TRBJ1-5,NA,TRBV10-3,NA,CAISESNVPGHQPQHF,TGTGCCATCAGTGAGTCTAACGTCCCGGGACACCAGCCCCAGCATTTT
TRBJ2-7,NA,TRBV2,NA,CASSDVGGRYEQYF,TGTGCCAGCAGTGATGTCGGGGGGCGGTACGAGCAGTACTTC
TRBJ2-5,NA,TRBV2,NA,CASGGSRETQYF,TGTGCCAGCGGCGGTTCACGGGAGACCCAGTACTTC
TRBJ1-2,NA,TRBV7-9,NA,CASSFLPRRSYGYTF,TGTGCCAGCAGCTTCCTCCCGCGGAGGAGCTATGGCTACACCTTC
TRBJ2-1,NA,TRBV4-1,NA,CASSRTQANYNEQFF,TGCGCCAGCAGCCGAACACAGGCAAACTACAATGAGCAGTTCTTC
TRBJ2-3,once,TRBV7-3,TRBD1,CASSLTFGTADTQYF,TGTGCCAGCAGCTTAACGTTCGGGACAGCAGATACGCAGTATTTT
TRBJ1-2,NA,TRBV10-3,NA,CAISDVGAGYTF,TGTGCCATCAGTGATGTTGGAGCTGGCTACACCTTC
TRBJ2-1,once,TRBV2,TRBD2,CASRPGLADNEQFF,TGTGCCAGCAGGCCCGGACTAGCGGACAATGAGCAGTTCTTC
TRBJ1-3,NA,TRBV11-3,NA,CASSFGSASGNTIYF,TGTGCCAGCAGCTTCGGGTCGGCCTCTGGAAACACCATATATTTT
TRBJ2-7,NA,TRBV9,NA,CASSPTPDGALEQYF,TGTGCCAGCAGCCCAACTCCTGACGGAGCTCTCGAGCAGTACTTC
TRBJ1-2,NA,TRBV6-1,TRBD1,CASSEGVQGAYGYTF,TGTGCCAGCAGTGAAGGCGTTCAGGGGGCTTATGGCTACACCTTC
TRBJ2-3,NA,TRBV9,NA,CASSVGASGTDTQYF,TGTGCCAGCAGCGTAGGGGCTAGCGGCACAGATACGCAGTATTTT
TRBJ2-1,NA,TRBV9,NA,CASSLIPDNEQFF,TGTGCCAGCAGCTTAATCCCAGACAATGAGCAGTTCTTC
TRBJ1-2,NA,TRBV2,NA,CASTEPGGYTF,TGTGCCAGCACTGAACCCGGTGGCTACACCTTC
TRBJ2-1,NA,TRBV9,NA,CASSAGTYYNEQFF,TGTGCCAGCAGCGCCGGGACTTACTACAATGAGCAGTTCTTC
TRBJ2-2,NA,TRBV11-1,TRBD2,CASRLSPGGTGELFF,TGTGCCAGCAGATTGAGTCCGGGAGGCACCGGGGAGCTGTTTTTT
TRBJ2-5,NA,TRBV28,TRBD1,CASSYTAGDRSGETQYF,TGTGCCAGCAGTTACACCGCCGGGGACAGGTCTGGAGAGACCCAGTACTTC
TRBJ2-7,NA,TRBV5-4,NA,CASSLGLSSYEQYF,TGTGCCAGCAGCTTGGGACTGTCCTCCTACGAGCAGTACTTC
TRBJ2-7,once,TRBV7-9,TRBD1,CASSSRDSSVEEQYF,TGTGCCAGCAGCTCCCGGGACAGTTCAGTCGAAGAGCAGTACTTC
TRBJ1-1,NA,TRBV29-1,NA,CSARVGGNTEAFF,TGCAGCGCTAGAGTAGGGGGGAACACTGAAGCTTTCTTT
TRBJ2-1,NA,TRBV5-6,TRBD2,CASSLGIAGGGNEQFF,TGTGCCAGCAGCTTGGGTATAGCGGGAGGGGGCAATGAGCAGTTCTTC
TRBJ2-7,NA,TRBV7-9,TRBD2,CASSLGGDEQYF,TGTGCCAGCAGCTTGGGAGGGGACGAGCAGTACTTC
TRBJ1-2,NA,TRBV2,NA,CASSFQGGYTF,TGTGCCAGCAGTTTCCAGGGCGGCTACACCTTC
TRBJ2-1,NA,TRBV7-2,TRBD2,CASSLEAGKHNEQFF,TGTGCCAGCAGCTTAGAAGCGGGAAAACACAATGAGCAGTTCTTC
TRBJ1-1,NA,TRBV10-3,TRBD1,CAGGQGTEAFF,TGTGCCGGGGGACAGGGCACTGAAGCTTTCTTT
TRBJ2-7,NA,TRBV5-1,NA,CASSLVVGSEQYF,TGCGCCAGCAGCTTGGTTGTGGGGAGCGAGCAGTACTTC
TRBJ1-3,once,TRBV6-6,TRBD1,CASKDRGQDTIYF,TGTGCCAGCAAGGACAGGGGGCAAGACACCATATATTTT
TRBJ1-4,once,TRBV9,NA,CASSLWGGTNEKLFF,TGTGCCAGCAGCCTTTGGGGGGGCACTAATGAAAAACTGTTTTTT
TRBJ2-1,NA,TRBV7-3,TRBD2,CASSLTLAGEQFF,TGTGCCAGCAGCTTAACCTTAGCGGGGGAGCAGTTCTTC
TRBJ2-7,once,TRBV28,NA,CASSKTGQYLSYEQYF,TGTGCCAGCAGTAAAACTGGACAGTACCTTTCCTACGAGCAGTACTTC
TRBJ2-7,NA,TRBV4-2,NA,CASSPLARETAYEQYF,TGTGCCAGCAGCCCTCTTGCGCGGGAAACCGCCTACGAGCAGTACTTC
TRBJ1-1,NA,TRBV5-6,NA,CASSLPPGNTEAFF,TGTGCCAGCAGCTTGCCACCGGGGAACACTGAAGCTTTCTTT
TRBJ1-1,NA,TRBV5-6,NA,CASIQDSMNTEAFF,TGTGCCAGCATACAGGACAGCATGAACACTGAAGCTTTCTTT
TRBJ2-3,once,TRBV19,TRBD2,CASSIGGREDTQYF,TGTGCCAGTAGTATAGGAGGGAGGGAAGATACGCAGTATTTT
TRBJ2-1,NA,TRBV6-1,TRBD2,CASTLTSGGNNEQFF,TGTGCCAGCACCCTTACTAGCGGGGGAAACAATGAGCAGTTCTTC
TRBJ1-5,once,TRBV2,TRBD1,CASIGTGDNQPQHF,TGTGCCAGTATCGGGACAGGGGACAATCAGCCCCAGCATTTT
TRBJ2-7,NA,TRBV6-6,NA,CASSYGQSSYEQYF,TGTGCCAGCAGTTACGGACAGAGCTCCTACGAGCAGTACTTC